This T cell receptor beta chain was recorded in a study of T cell changes during pregnancy in multiple sclerosis. TCRdb's copy holds only in-frame clones and misses some; the assay was immunoSEQ multiplex PCR. The data hold about 23,000 clones, with 87% observed a single time. Sequenced material: CD8+ T cells from peripheral blood mononuclear cells, taken after pregnancy. The clonotype comes from a female donor with multiple sclerosis, enrolled in a pregnancy study.

CDR3 nucleotide sequence: TGTGCCAGCAGCTTTTTGACAGGCCAAGAGACCCAGTACTTC. Encoded protein: CASSFLTGQETQYF. V usage is TRBV5-4 and J usage is TRBJ2-5; tentatively, D is TRBD1 (6 bases). Germline CDR1 SGHNT, CDR2 YYREEE (reference sequence). Deletions cut 2 bases from V and 1 base from J, with 9 bases between. CDR3 length: 14 residues. The full variable domain, rest sourced from reference TRBV5-4 and TRBJ2-5, is ETGVTQSPTHLIKTRGQQVTLRCSSQSGHNTVSWYQQALGQGPQFIFQYYREEENGRGNFPPRFSGLQFPNYSSELNVNALELDDSALYLCASSFLTGQETQYFGPGTRLLVL.